The text below deals with one T cell receptor beta chain. TCRdb's table, derived via immunoSEQ multiplex PCR, lists solely in-frame clones and lacks some. The sample has approximately 28,000 clones; around 80% are singletons. Treatment indicated: preoperative locoregional IRX-2 cytokine immunotherapy. Patients received preoperative, locoregional IRX-2 cytokine immunotherapy in a phase Ib study. Germline V CDR1 and CDR2: SGHNT, YENEEA. The V and J ends lost 5 bases and 7 bases, in that order; junction bases with no gene match: 10. CDR3 length: 14 residues. The sample belongs to a study of preoperative IRX-2 immunotherapy in early breast cancer.

The sequence was obtained from a human donor with breast cancer. The sequences come from lymph node tissue, collected after IRX-2 immunotherapy. The chain recombines TRBV11-3 with TRBJ1-2, with 7 bases aligning to TRBD1. The CDR3 here is CASSDRTGTLGYTF. The CDR3 region has the DNA TGTGCCAGCAGCGACAGGACAGGAACTCTTGGCTACACCTTC.